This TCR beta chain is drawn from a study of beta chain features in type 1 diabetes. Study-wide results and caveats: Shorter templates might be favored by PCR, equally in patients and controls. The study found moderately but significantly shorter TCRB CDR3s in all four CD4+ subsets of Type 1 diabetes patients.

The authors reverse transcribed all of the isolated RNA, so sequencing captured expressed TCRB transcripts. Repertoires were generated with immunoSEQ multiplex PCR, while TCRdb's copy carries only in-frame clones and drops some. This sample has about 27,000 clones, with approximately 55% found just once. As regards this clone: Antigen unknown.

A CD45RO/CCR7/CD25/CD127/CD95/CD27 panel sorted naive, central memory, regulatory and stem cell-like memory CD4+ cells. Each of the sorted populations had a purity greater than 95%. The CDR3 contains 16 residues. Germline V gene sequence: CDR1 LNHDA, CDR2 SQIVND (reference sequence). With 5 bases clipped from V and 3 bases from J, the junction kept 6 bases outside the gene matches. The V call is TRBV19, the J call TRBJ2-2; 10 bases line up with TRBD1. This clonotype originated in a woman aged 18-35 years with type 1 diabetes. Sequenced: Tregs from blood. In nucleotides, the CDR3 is TGTGCCAGTAGTCCCGGGACAGGGGCCGACACCGGGGAGCTGTTTTTT. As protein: CASSPGTGADTGELFF.